What follows is one T cell receptor (beta chain) and its context. Antigen unknown. The data belong to a study of shared clonotypes between healthy human individuals. Study-level results: A few donors had 5% to 6.5% of their naive CD4 clonotypes in common. Generally, naive subsets came out with larger estimated richness than memory subsets.

Over several immunoSEQ plates, each subset's genomic DNA was distributed in even portions. TCRdb keeps only in-frame clones here, not all; method: immunoSEQ multiplex PCR. The repertoire has about 1.9 million clones, just under 95% of them found once; the top ten carry approximately 1.6%. CDR1 is MNHEY, CDR2 SMNVEV, per germline (reference sequence). The trim removed 4 bases at V and 9 bases at J, leaving 3 bases unmatched. The CDR3 length is 11 residues. Naive CD8 cells, CD45RO-negative and positively selected for CCR7, excluded terminally differentiated effector memory CD45RA+ cells. Donation came from healthy HIV-negative adults that had no recent acute infections or vaccinations.

This receptor was identified in a man aged 18 to 30 in good health. Some clones in this sample may be carry-over from other donors' samples. The chain combines TRBV27 with TRBJ2-7; 7 bases align to TRBD1. The sample comprised naive CD8+ T cells from PBMCs. CDR3 coding DNA: TGTGCCAGCAGTTCCGGGACAGCGCAGTACTTC. This encodes CASSSGTAQYF.